Below, 20 T cell receptor beta chains from the same sample are listed, as sequenced in a study of early T cells in non-severe SARS-CoV-2 infection. One entry per CDR3 protein results from TCRdb running MiXCR on the 5' RACE reads. The data show about 46,000 distinct CDR3 sequences, roughly 9.4% seen once. The specimen was whole blood, collected at baseline. The receptors here all came from an adult who was a healthcare worker with PCR-confirmed SARS-CoV-2 infection or an uninfected control (not recorded which).

This clonotype was counted at least ten times. The chain couples TRBV29-1 to TRBJ1-1; D remains unclear. The CDR3 covers 12 residues. The V and J ends lost 7 bases and 5 bases respectively, with 14 bases between them. The germline V gene encodes CDR1 SQVTM and CDR2 ANQGSEA. This chain's CDR3 is CSANQARTEAFF. DNA for the CDR3: TGCAGCGCTAACCAGGCCCGTACTGAAGCTTTCTTT. The full variable domain, completed using reference TRBV29-1 and TRBJ1-1, is SAVISQKPSRDICQRGTSLTIQCQVDSQVTMMFWYRQQPGQSLTLIATANQGSEATYESGFVIDKFPISRPNLTFSTLTVSNMSPEDSSIYLCSANQARTEAFFGQGTRLTVV.

This clonotype showed up many times. V is TRBV7-9 and J is TRBJ1-3; D ambiguous. The germline CDR1 and CDR2 sequences are SEHNR and FQNEAQ (reference sequence). The ends were cut back, 1 base at V and 6 bases at J, with 13 bases in the middle. The CDR3 covers 15 residues. CDR3 bases: TGTGCCAGCAGCTTAGATCTTGGCAGGATAAACACCATATATTTT. Amino acids: CASSLDLGRINTIYF.

This clonotype was seen at least ten times. The rearrangement uses TRBV7-9 and TRBJ2-7; TRBD1 matches 9 bases. CDR3 size: 16 residues. V was clipped by 7 bases and J by 7 bases; unmatched bases: 17. Germline CDR1 SEHNR, CDR2 FQNEAQ (reference sequence). CDR3 in amino acids: CASTPPGTGSPREQYF. CDR3 nucleotide sequence: TGTGCCAGCACCCCTCCCGGGACAGGGTCCCCTAGGGAGCAGTACTTC.

This clonotype has ten or more counts. The chain employs TRBV20-1 and TRBJ2-3; no reliable D call. V was shortened by 6 bases and J by 4 bases, with 20 bases between the two germline ends. This CDR3 comprises 15 residues. The germline gives CDR1 DFQATT, CDR2 SNEGSKA (reference sequence). The CDR3 region has the DNA TGCAGTGCCCGATCATACCGGACGGTAGCAGATACGCAGTATTTT. Translated: CSARSYRTVADTQYF.

Many counts were recorded for this clonotype. The CDR3 DNA is TGCAGTGTTACGCAGGGGGCAGACTATGGCTACACCTTC. Its translation is CSVTQGADYGYTF. The gene calls are TRBV20-1 and TRBJ1-2; 8 positions agree with TRBD1. The CDR3 extends over 13 amino acids. Germline V gene sequence: CDR1 DFQATT, CDR2 SNEGSKA (reference sequence). The V gene end was trimmed by 7 bases and the J gene end by 3 bases; junction bases not matched to a gene: 7.

The J gene is TRBJ2-7, the V gene TRBV6-1, with 9 bases that match TRBD2. This CDR3 is built from 16 residues. V was pared by 7 bases and J by 3 bases, with 13 bases of the junction left unmatched. From germline, CDR1 is MNHNS and CDR2 SASEGT. The CDR3 sequence: CASKQGQLAGSYEQYF. DNA for the CDR3: TGTGCCAGCAAGCAGGGCCAGCTAGCGGGAAGCTACGAGCAGTACTTC.

This clonotype was counted only a few times. Germline is not matched at one junction end, which may reflect a read error. This CDR3 is CASSLEGRGQPQHF. Written as DNA, the CDR3 is TGTGCCAGCAGCTTGGAGGGTAGAGGTCAGCCCCAGCACTTT. This sequence joins TRBV5-6 and TRBJ1-5, with D hard to call. Germline CDR1 and CDR2: SGHDT and YYEEEE. The CDR3 consists of 14 residues. Filled out from reference TRBV5-6 and TRBJ1-5, the complete variable domain reads DAGVTQSPTHLIKTRGQQVTLRCSPKSGHDTVSWYQQALGQGPQFIFQYYEEEERQRGNFPDRFSGHQFPNYSSELNVNALLLGDSALYLCASSLEGRGQPQHFGDGTRLSIL.

The chain couples TRBV20-1 to TRBJ2-5; D may match TRBD1 or TRBD2 (5 bases each). The CDR3 is 13 residues long. Germline assignment: CDR1 DFQATT and CDR2 SNEGSKA (reference sequence). Trimming took off 6 bases at V and 2 bases at J, with 13 bases between the two ends. In DNA form, the CDR3 reads TGCAGTGCCAAATACGGGGCTCAAGAGACCCAGTACTTC. It codes for CSAKYGAQETQYF.

This sequence joins TRBV4-3 and TRBJ2-1, with D perhaps matching TRBD1 (6 bases). CDR1 and CDR2 from the germline V gene are LGHNA and YSLEER. The CDR3 loop spans 14 amino acids. Trimming pared 2 bases from V and 7 bases from J, leaving 12 bases between. The CDR3 loop reads CASSQFTGMNEQFF. The CDR3 DNA follows: TGCGCCAGCAGCCAATTCACAGGGATGAATGAGCAGTTCTTC.

A few counts support this clonotype. The V and J genes are TRBV9 and TRBJ1-1; 7 nucleotides match TRBD1. The germline gives CDR1 SGDLS, CDR2 YYNGEE. The trim removed 4 bases at V and 2 bases at J, leaving 11 bases unmatched. This CDR3 is built from 16 residues. The CDR3 loop reads CASSPRPGTVNTEAFF. CDR3 bases: TGTGCCAGCAGCCCCCGACCCGGGACAGTCAACACTGAAGCTTTCTTT.

The table lists this clonotype with many counts. The chain recombines TRBV6-2 or TRBV6-3 with TRBJ1-5; no firm D call. The V gene's germline CDR1 is MNHEY and CDR2 SVGEGT. The CDR3 consists of 14 residues. Trimming took 1 base from V and 5 from J, leaving 9 bases between them. The CDR3 reads CASSYLETHQPQHF. For the CDR3, the DNA is TGTGCCAGCAGTTACTTGGAGACCCATCAGCCCCAGCATTTT.

Ten or more counts support this clonotype. This chain links TRBV6-6 with TRBJ1-1, with 8 bases matching TRBD1. The J segment lost 8 bases and the V segment lost 2 bases, leaving 7 bases of the junction unmatched. The CDR3 has 14 residues. Germline-derived CDR1 and CDR2 are MNHNY and SVGAGI (reference sequence). The chain's CDR3 is CASSYAGQGEEAFF. For the CDR3, the DNA is TGTGCCAGCAGTTACGCCGGACAGGGAGAGGAAGCTTTCTTT.

J is TRBJ2-5 and V is TRBV4-2; D is unclear. This CDR3 comprises 14 residues. From germline, CDR1 is LGHNA and CDR2 YNFKEQ. Trimming stripped 1 base from V and 1 base from J, with 7 bases between. CDR3 sequence: CASSQAQTQETQYF. The CDR3 DNA sequence: TGTGCCAGCAGCCAAGCACAGACCCAAGAGACCCAGTACTTC.

The chain employs TRBV6-1 and TRBJ2-2; D not certain. Trimming pared 6 bases from V and 1 base from J, leaving 6 bases between. Germline V gives CDR1 MNHNS, CDR2 SASEGT. This CDR3 is built from 13 residues. In DNA, the CDR3 is TGTGCCAGCAGGCCGATGAACACCGGGGAGCTGTTTTTT. Protein: CASRPMNTGELFF.

This clonotype was found a few times. The J gene is TRBJ2-3, the V gene TRBV20-1, with 11 bases identical to TRBD2. Germline CDR1 DFQATT, CDR2 SNEGSKA (reference sequence). The V and J ends lost 7 bases and 5 bases, in that order; junction bases with no gene match: 11. This CDR3 region has 15 residues. CDR3 region: CSVSGGGLGLDTQYF. CDR3 nucleotides: TGCAGTGTTAGCGGGGGGGGTCTGGGTTTAGATACGCAGTATTTT.

In its sample, this clonotype was seen a few times. The chain uses TRBV6-6 and TRBJ1-1; 8 bases are shared with TRBD1. Germline lookup yields CDR1 MNHNY and CDR2 SVGAGI (reference sequence). With V trimmed by 6 bases and J by 2 bases, 11 bases remained unmatched. This CDR3 is 16 amino acids long. CDR3 nucleotides: TGTGCCAGCAGAACCCAAGGACAGGGAGGAAACACTGAAGCTTTCTTT. Protein product: CASRTQGQGGNTEAFF.

The chain combines TRBV5-1 with TRBJ2-5; 7 bases map to TRBD1. The germline CDR1 and CDR2 sequences are SGHRS and YFSETQ. The length of the CDR3 is 14 residues. V lost 8 bases to trimming and J lost 2 bases; unmatched junction nucleotides: 9. The CDR3 sequence is CASTKGTAQETQYF. The DNA for the CDR3 is TGCGCCAGTACCAAAGGGACAGCTCAAGAGACCCAGTACTTC. Filled out from reference TRBV5-1 and TRBJ2-5, the complete variable domain reads KAGVTQTPRYLIKTRGQQVTLSCSPISGHRSVSWYQQTPGQGLQFLFEYFSETQRNKGNFPGRFSGRQFSNSRSEMNVSTLELGDSALYLCASTKGTAQETQYFGPGTRLLVL.

The chain uses TRBV28 and TRBJ2-7; D might be TRBD2 (5 bases). This CDR3 has 14 residues. V dropped 7 bases and J dropped 1 base, with 14 bases sitting between them. Germline V gene data show CDR1 as MDHEN and CDR2 as SYDVKM. CDR3 nucleotides: TGTGCCAGCACCCTGGGAGCGACTTCCTACGAGCAGTACTTC. It is translated as CASTLGATSYEQYF.

This clonotype was counted many times. V gene TRBV5-1 combines with J gene TRBJ2-1, with a tentative D call TRBD2 (5 bases). Trimming shortened V by 1 base and J by 5 bases, and 7 bases separated the two germline ends. Germline V lookup: CDR1 SGHRS, CDR2 YFSETQ. The CDR3 is 13 amino acids. As DNA, the CDR3 is TGCGCCAGCAGCTTGTTCGGGAACAATGAGCAGTTCTTC. Translating gives CASSLFGNNEQFF.

V and J are TRBV19 and TRBJ2-1; 12 nucleotides agree with TRBD2. The trim removed 9 bases at V and 0 bases at J, leaving 3 bases unmatched. Germline V gene lookup returns CDR1 LNHDA and CDR2 SQIVND (reference sequence). The CDR3 totals 15 residues. The chain's CDR3 is CASGLAGSSYNEQFF. DNA of the CDR3: TGTGCCAGCGGACTAGCGGGAAGCTCCTACAATGAGCAGTTCTTC.